The 24 T cell receptor beta chains presented below share a single source sample, sequenced in a study of identical twins. TCRdb recomputed calls from the 5' RACE reads with MiXCR, one row per CDR3 protein. The data contain 240,000 or so distinct CDR3 sequences, about 10% of them singletons. The sample was memory T cells sorted from blood. The receptors were gathered from a middle-aged man in good health.

This clonotype was found many times. The chain combines TRBV23-1 with TRBJ2-4; 7 nucleotides agree with TRBD1. TRBV23-1 is designated an ORF whose function remains uncertain. With 3 bases clipped from V and 3 bases from J, the junction kept 8 bases outside the gene matches. This CDR3 has 16 residues. CDR3 nucleotides: TGCGCCAGCAGTCACACCCGGGACAGCGGCAAAAACATTCAGTACTTC. Translating gives CASSHTRDSGKNIQYF.

This clonotype was counted only a few times. The genes are TRBV6-2 or TRBV6-3 and TRBJ2-7, with D perhaps matching TRBD2 (5 bases). The length of the CDR3 is 14 residues. Germline V gene sequence: CDR1 MNHEY, CDR2 SVGEGT. Trimming pared 5 bases from V and 2 bases from J, leaving 13 bases between. This CDR3 reads CASSQLTGTYEQYF. The CDR3 nucleotides read TGTGCCAGCAGTCAACTAACCGGGACCTACGAGCAGTACTTC.

The CDR3 loop reads CSARRRRGGSYEQYF. The CDR3 DNA reads as TGCAGTGCTCGAAGGAGGAGAGGGGGCTCCTACGAGCAGTACTTC. The chain recombines TRBV20-1 with TRBJ2-7; D is possibly TRBD1 (6 bases). The CDR3 length is 15 residues. Germline V gene lookup returns CDR1 DFQATT and CDR2 SNEGSKA (reference sequence). V was cut by 5 bases and J by 0 bases, with 17 bases left in between.

V is TRBV19 and J is TRBJ2-1, with D possibly TRBD2 on 7 matching bases. Germline CDR1 and CDR2: LNHDA and SQIVND (reference sequence). Trimming took 5 bases from V and 6 from J, leaving 26 bases between them. This CDR3 region has 18 residues. This CDR3 reads CASSGGAGVREGVNEQFF. For the CDR3, the DNA is TGTGCCAGTAGTGGAGGGGCGGGAGTGAGGGAGGGGGTCAATGAGCAGTTCTTC.

The chain employs TRBV4-1 and TRBJ2-7; unclear D gene. V shed 3 bases and J shed 5 bases, with 11 bases lying between them. The CDR3 runs 13 residues. Germline values: CDR1 MGHRA, CDR2 YSYEKL. The CDR3 DNA reads as TGCGCCAGCAGCCACTCCCCGCGCCACGAGCAGTACTTC. It specifies CASSHSPRHEQYF.

The V call is TRBV20-1, the J call TRBJ2-7; 7 nucleotides agree with TRBD1. The CDR3 is 14 residues long. V shed 7 bases and J 7 bases; nucleotides not matched to a gene: 16. Germline V lookup: CDR1 DFQATT, CDR2 SNEGSKA (reference sequence). This chain's CDR3 is CSVSTGAGGREQYF. The CDR3 coding sequence is TGCAGTGTCTCTACCGGGGCAGGGGGTCGGGAGCAGTACTTC.

Only a few counts were recorded for this clonotype. The chain uses TRBV6-1 and TRBJ2-5, with D maybe TRBD1 (7 bases). CDR1 MNHNS and CDR2 SASEGT come from the germline V gene. The V end was cut by 6 bases, the J end by 0 bases, with 17 bases between. This CDR3 is 16 amino acids long. CDR3 coding DNA: TGTGCCAGCAGGGAGGGACAGTGGATAGACCAAGAGACCCAGTACTTC. It is translated as CASREGQWIDQETQYF.

This clonotype was recorded many times. This chain connects TRBV12-3 or TRBV12-4 to TRBJ1-1, with 10 bases identical to TRBD1. Trimming took 6 bases from V and 4 from J; bases not matched to a gene: 5. The CDR3 runs to 14 residues. This CDR3 reads CASSGWTGGTEAFF. CDR3 in DNA: TGTGCCAGCAGCGGTTGGACAGGGGGCACTGAAGCTTTCTTT.

In this sample, this clonotype turned up a few times. V usage is TRBV20-1 and J usage is TRBJ2-5; D not certain. This CDR3 region has 15 residues. The germline V gene has CDR1 DFQATT and CDR2 SNEGSKA (reference sequence). V lost 3 bases to trimming and J lost 2 bases, with 16 bases between them. CDR3 nucleotide sequence: TGCAGTGCTAGCTTGCAGACCCTAATTCAAGAGACCCAGTACTTC. Amino acid sequence: CSASLQTLIQETQYF.

This chain links TRBV19 with TRBJ2-3; either TRBD1 or TRBD2 may fit D (6 bases each). The V gene lost 9 bases and the J gene lost 2 bases, with 18 bases spanning the gap. Germline V lookup: CDR1 LNHDA, CDR2 SQIVND (reference sequence). The CDR3 length is 15 residues. CDR3: CASAPGASHTDTQYF. CDR3 coding DNA: TGTGCCAGCGCCCCGGGGGCCTCCCACACAGATACGCAGTATTTT.

The chain's CDR3 is CASSLVVLSLGQETQYF. The CDR3 DNA reads as TGTGCCAGCAGCTTAGTTGTGCTTAGCCTCGGTCAAGAGACCCAGTACTTC. The chain is built from TRBV7-2 and TRBJ2-5; D is unclear. Trimming shortened V by 1 base and J by 2 bases, and 17 bases separated the two germline ends. From germline, CDR1 is SGHTA and CDR2 FQGNSA. CDR3 length equals 17 residues.

The chain couples TRBV6-2 or TRBV6-3 to TRBJ2-7; unclear D gene. V shed 6 bases and J shed 2 bases, with 14 bases lying between them. Germline CDR1 MNHEY, CDR2 SVGEGT. The length of the CDR3 is 14 residues. In DNA form, the CDR3 reads TGTGCCAGCAGCTCAATGACCGAGACCTACGAGCAGTACTTC. Translating it yields CASSSMTETYEQYF.

The sample holds many counts of this clonotype. The V gene is TRBV2, the J gene TRBJ1-1; unclear D gene. The germline gives CDR1 SNHLY, CDR2 FYNNEI. This CDR3 is built from 15 residues. The V gene lost 5 bases and the J gene lost 4 bases, with 17 bases spanning the gap. The CDR3 sequence is CASSSLIGVGTEAFF. The CDR3 DNA sequence: TGTGCCAGCAGTTCCCTTATCGGGGTAGGCACTGAAGCTTTCTTT.

This clonotype was detected a few times. The chain combines TRBV5-6 with TRBJ2-7; weak D call: TRBD1 (5 bases). This CDR3 has 15 residues. Germline loops: CDR1 SGHDT, CDR2 YYEEEE. The ends were cut back, 4 bases at V and 2 bases at J, with 16 bases in the middle. CDR3 in amino acids: CASSKPRAGTYEQYF. The DNA of the CDR3 is TGTGCCAGCAGCAAACCTCGGGCAGGGACCTACGAGCAGTACTTC.

The chain carries TRBV6-5 and TRBJ1-2; perhaps TRBD1 as D (5 bases). V was cut by 2 bases and J by 7 bases, with 8 bases left in between. The V gene's germline CDR1 is MNHEY and CDR2 SVGAGI. CDR3 length equals 12 residues. This chain's CDR3 is CASSYEGLGYTF. CDR3 nucleotide sequence: TGTGCCAGCAGTTACGAGGGACTTGGCTACACCTTC.

In its sample, this clonotype was seen a few times. The chain combines TRBV4-3 with TRBJ2-7; D unclear. The germline V and J ends were trimmed by 0 bases and 3 bases, with 9 bases remaining between them. This CDR3 is 14 amino acids long. The germline gives CDR1 LGHNA, CDR2 YSLEER. CDR3 in DNA: TGCGCCAGCAGCCAAGATACTACAAACTACGAGCAGTACTTC. Translating it yields CASSQDTTNYEQYF.

This clonotype was detected only a few times. The chain joins TRBV7-2 to TRBJ2-7, with D possibly being TRBD2 (6 bases). The germline V gene encodes CDR1 SGHTA and CDR2 FQGNSA. The germline V and J ends were trimmed by 1 base and 2 bases, with 9 bases remaining between them. There are 14 residues in the CDR3. In DNA, the CDR3 is TGTGCCAGCAGCTTAGGCGGGAACCCCTACGAGCAGTACTTC. Translating gives CASSLGGNPYEQYF. Filled out from reference TRBV7-2 and TRBJ2-7, the complete variable domain reads GAGVSQSPSNKVTEKGKDVELRCDPISGHTALYWYRQSLGQGLEFLIYFQGNSAPDKSGLPSDRFSAERTGGSVSTLTIQRTQQEDSAVYLCASSLGGNPYEQYFGPGTRLTVT.

This clonotype was counted between two and nine times. The chain links TRBV7-3 to TRBJ2-7; D unclear. The V and J ends lost 2 bases and 5 bases respectively, with 10 bases between them. In germline, CDR1 is SGHTA, CDR2 FQGTGA. This CDR3 region has 13 residues. The CDR3 spells CASSLDPVHEQYF. As DNA, the CDR3 is TGTGCCAGCAGCTTAGATCCGGTCCACGAGCAGTACTTC.

There are many counts of this clonotype. The chain links TRBV3-1 to TRBJ2-3; D remains ambiguous. V shed 1 base and J shed 5 bases, with 4 bases lying between them. CDR3 length: 12 residues. Germline V gene sequence: CDR1 LGHDT, CDR2 YNNKEL (reference sequence). CDR3 sequence: CASSQVGDTQYF. As DNA, the CDR3 is TGTGCCAGCAGCCAAGTCGGAGATACGCAGTATTTT.

This clonotype was observed many times. The rearrangement links TRBV2 to TRBJ2-5, with 8 bases identical to TRBD1. With V trimmed by 3 bases and J by 3 bases, 6 bases remained unmatched. CDR3 length equals 15 residues. In germline, CDR1 is SNHLY, CDR2 FYNNEI. The CDR3 sequence: CASSDTDRDKETQYF. CDR3 nucleotide sequence: TGTGCCAGCAGTGACACGGACAGGGACAAAGAGACCCAGTACTTC.

This clonotype was recorded many times. The V call is TRBV3-1, the J call TRBJ1-6; a possible D gene is TRBD1 (5 bases). The CDR3 length is 14 residues. V was cut by 5 bases and J by 6 bases, with 11 bases left in between. CDR1 is LGHDT, CDR2 YNNKEL, per germline (reference sequence). CDR3 loop: CASSMVGGNSPLHF. The CDR3 nucleotides read TGTGCCAGCAGCATGGTGGGGGGTAATTCACCCCTCCACTTT.

This clonotype was detected only a few times. This rearrangement joins TRBV29-1 to TRBJ2-7; D gene ambiguous. The CDR3 totals 12 residues. Germline values: CDR1 SQVTM, CDR2 ANQGSEA. Trimming removed 4 bases at V and 0 bases at J, with 7 bases between. The CDR3 loop reads CSVVQTSYEQYF. The DNA of the CDR3 is TGCAGCGTTGTACAGACCTCCTACGAGCAGTACTTC.

This clonotype was observed at least ten times. This chain's CDR3 is CSARDPGSKYEQYF. The CDR3 bases are TGCAGTGCTAGAGATCCCGGGAGCAAGTACGAGCAGTACTTC. The rearrangement joins TRBV20-1 to TRBJ2-7, with TRBD2 as a possible D gene (6 bases). The V gene's germline CDR1 is DFQATT and CDR2 SNEGSKA (reference sequence). The CDR3 extends over 14 amino acids. V was pared by 0 bases and J by 4 bases, with 13 bases between.

There are a few counts of this clonotype. The chain links TRBV10-3 to TRBJ2-7, with TRBD2 identical over 8 bases. This CDR3 is 16 amino acids long. The germline CDR1 and CDR2 sequences are ENHRY and SYGVKD. The J segment lost 4 bases and the V segment lost 0 bases, leaving 8 bases of the junction unmatched. The CDR3 is CAISESWAGGRYEQYF. The DNA for the CDR3 is TGTGCCATCAGTGAGTCTTGGGCGGGAGGCCGATACGAGCAGTACTTC.